One and the same sample provided the 23 T cell receptor beta chains below, sequenced in a study of CD8 T cells in ankylosing spondylitis (dated by TCRdb to the late 2010s). The protocol used for the library was 5' RACE. Sequencing was carried out with an Illumina HiSeq 2500. TCRdb reprocessed the public reads (quality trimming at Q25 with fastp, clone calling with MiXCR) and kept in-frame beta chains. CDR3 protein duplicates are merged, each entry listing the most common genes and DNA. This sample gives some 340,000 distinct CDR3 sequences in total; about 15% of them show up just once. Approximately 0.99% of the sample is in the top ten clones. Sequencing input: blood, either unsorted or a sorted T cell fraction (not recorded which). The receptors derive from a male donor with ankylosing spondylitis or in good health (not recorded which).

This chain connects TRBV3-1 to TRBJ1-6; 8 bases fit TRBD1. J was trimmed by 6 bases and V by 1 base; bases with no gene match: 2. The length of the CDR3 is 15 residues. Germline lookup yields CDR1 LGHDT and CDR2 YNNKEL (reference sequence). The CDR3: CASSQATGVNSPLHF. The DNA of the CDR3 is TGTGCCAGCAGCCAAGCGACAGGGGTTAATTCACCCCTCCACTTT.

The J gene is TRBJ1-6, the V gene TRBV12-3 or TRBV12-4; no reliable D call. Trimming cost V 4 bases and J 5 bases, with 3 bases left between them. The CDR3 is 12 residues long. Here the CDR3 reads CASSYDNSPLHF. The CDR3 DNA reads as TGTGCCAGCAGTTACGATAATTCACCCCTCCACTTT.

This chain joins TRBV14 and TRBJ1-2; D is uncertain. CDR1 SGHDN and CDR2 FVKESK come from the germline V gene. Between the trimmed V and J ends, which lost 1 base and 8 bases, there was a span of 8 bases. The length of the CDR3 is 12 residues. The CDR3 is CASSQARGGYTF. The CDR3, as DNA: TGTGCCAGCAGCCAAGCGCGAGGGGGCTACACCTTC.

The rearrangement joins TRBV7-7 to TRBJ2-5; the D gene is possibly TRBD2 (5 bases). Trimming pared 6 bases from V and 1 base from J, leaving 9 bases between. In germline, CDR1 is SSHAT, CDR2 FNYEAQ (reference sequence). The CDR3 extends over 13 amino acids. CDR3 region: CASSPSSQETQYF. The CDR3 DNA reads TGTGCCAGCAGTCCTAGCAGCCAAGAGACCCAGTACTTC.

In nucleotides, the CDR3 is TGTGCCAGTAGAGCGGGGGGCACAGAGACCCAGTACTTC. Translating gives CASRAGGTETQYF. The chain has TRBV19 and TRBJ2-5; 9 bases match TRBD2. This CDR3 has 13 amino acids. Looked up from germline, CDR1 is LNHDA and CDR2 is SQIVND (reference sequence). The junction had 3 bases not matched to a gene; V was cut back by 6 bases and J by 4 bases.

This clonotype came up a few times. This chain links TRBV7-2 with TRBJ2-7; 7 nucleotides match TRBD1. J gave up 3 bases and V 5 bases, and 4 bases lay outside the gene matches. The CDR3 has 13 amino acids. Germline V gives CDR1 SGHTA, CDR2 FQGNSA. CDR3 sequence: CASSRDRFYEQYF. CDR3 DNA: TGTGCCAGCAGCCGGGACAGATTCTACGAGCAGTACTTC.

The chain recombines TRBV29-1 with TRBJ2-3, with D perhaps matching TRBD2 (6 bases). The CDR3 has 14 amino acids. Germline CDR1 reads SQVTM; CDR2 reads ANQGSEA. Trimming stripped 6 bases from V and 4 bases from J, with 17 bases between. This CDR3 reads CSVRPGTRPDTQYF. The CDR3 nucleotides are TGCAGCGTCAGACCCGGGACTCGCCCAGATACGCAGTATTTT.

The chain joins TRBV13 to TRBJ2-1; D is perhaps TRBD1 or TRBD2 (5 bases each). V lost 3 bases, J lost 2 bases, and 11 bases lay in between. CDR3 length: 15 amino acids. Germline V gives CDR1 PRHDT, CDR2 FYEKMQ (reference sequence). As DNA, the CDR3 is TGTGCCAGCAGCTTTCTTTCGGGGCCCTACAATGAGCAGTTCTTC. Translating it yields CASSFLSGPYNEQFF.

Only a few counts were recorded for this clonotype. V is TRBV25-1 and J is TRBJ2-1, with TRBD1 matching over 7 bases. Trimming at V came to 2 bases and at J to 10 bases, leaving 11 bases not matched to a gene. CDR1 and CDR2 from the germline V gene are MGHDK and SYGVNS. The CDR3 totals 15 residues. The CDR3 DNA sequence: TGTGCCAGCAGTGAACGAGGACAGGTCGCCGGAGAGCAGTTCTTC. Its translation is CASSERGQVAGEQFF.

In its sample, this clonotype was seen many times. The chain uses TRBV12-3 or TRBV12-4 and TRBJ2-2; a weak D match, TRBD2 (5 bases). This CDR3 contains 12 residues. Trimming left V 7 bases short and J 6 bases short, with 9 bases between. For the CDR3, the DNA is TGTGCCAGCATGGAGGCCGCCGGGGAGCTGTTTTTT. Translating it yields CASMEAAGELFF.

The chain is built from TRBV20-1 and TRBJ2-1; D not certain. The CDR3 length is 13 residues. V lost 0 bases to trimming and J lost 10 bases, with 13 bases between them. Germline V gene sequence: CDR1 DFQATT, CDR2 SNEGSKA (reference sequence). CDR3: CSARDRLWGEQFF. CDR3 coding DNA: TGCAGTGCTAGAGATCGCCTTTGGGGAGAGCAGTTCTTC.

CDR3 residues: CASSESRPSGNEQFF. The CDR3 DNA sequence: TGCGCCAGCAGTGAGTCGCGTCCAAGCGGCAATGAGCAGTTCTTC. V and J are TRBV10-1 and TRBJ2-1, with D tentatively TRBD2 (5 bases). Deletions cut 0 bases from V and 6 bases from J, with 12 bases between. Germline CDR1 and CDR2: WNHNN and SYGVQD (reference sequence). The CDR3 is 15 residues long.

The sample holds a few counts of this clonotype. V is TRBV21-1 and J is TRBJ2-3; no DNA check was done on the table's D call, TRBD2. TRBV21-1 is tagged as a pseudogene. The CDR3 is 15 amino acids. The DNA of the CDR3 is TGTGCCAGCAGCAAAGCCGGGCCAAGCACAGATACGCAGTATTTT. It translates to CASSKAGPSTDTQYF.

V gene TRBV20-1 combines with J gene TRBJ2-5; TRBD2 is a possible D gene (7 bases). The CDR3 has 14 residues. The germline V and J ends were trimmed by 3 bases and 7 bases, with 18 bases remaining between them. Germline V gene sequence: CDR1 DFQATT, CDR2 SNEGSKA (reference sequence). The CDR3: CSARSTGGLVTQYF. The CDR3 nucleotides are TGCAGTGCTAGGTCGACGGGGGGCCTGGTGACCCAGTACTTC.

This clonotype came up a few times. The rearrangement uses TRBV7-9 and TRBJ1-2; 7 bases are a match to TRBD1. The CDR3 extends over 13 amino acids. The trim removed 1 base at V and 7 bases at J, leaving 3 bases unmatched. The germline V gene has CDR1 SEHNR and CDR2 FQNEAQ (reference sequence). This chain's CDR3 is CASSLEGTAGYTF. In nucleotides, the CDR3 is TGTGCCAGCAGCTTAGAGGGGACAGCTGGCTACACCTTC.

This rearrangement joins TRBV24-1 to TRBJ2-2, with 7 bases that match TRBD1. Per germline, CDR1 KGHDR and CDR2 SFDVKD. The CDR3 contains 13 residues. Unmatched junction bases numbered 0, after V lost 4 bases and J lost 5 bases. The DNA for the CDR3 is TGTGCCACCAGTGAACAGGGGACCGGGGAGCTGTTTTTT. Amino acids: CATSEQGTGELFF.

This sequence joins TRBV6-1 and TRBJ1-4; D is possibly TRBD1 (5 bases). The length of the CDR3 is 16 residues. Germline V gene lookup returns CDR1 MNHNS and CDR2 SASEGT. The germline V and J ends were trimmed by 6 bases and 0 bases, with 14 bases remaining between them. DNA of the CDR3: TGTGCCAGCAGGCTCCAGGGAATTCCAACTAATGAAAAACTGTTTTTT. Its translation is CASRLQGIPTNEKLFF.

The V gene is TRBV27, the J gene TRBJ2-7; 8 bases map to TRBD2. Germline V gene sequence: CDR1 MNHEY, CDR2 SMNVEV (reference sequence). The ends lost 10 bases at V and 3 bases at J; junction bases unmatched: 11. This CDR3 contains 14 residues. CDR3 sequence reads: CATSSSGGGYEQYF. Here the CDR3 DNA reads TGTGCCACTTCGAGCTCGGGGGGGGGCTACGAGCAGTACTTC.

This sequence joins TRBV10-3 and TRBJ2-7, with 8 bases matching TRBD1. Trimming removed 3 bases from V and 6 bases from J; junction bases left unmatched: 10. This CDR3 region has 15 residues. Per germline, CDR1 ENHRY and CDR2 SYGVKD. CDR3 in amino acids: CAISESEDRASEQYF. CDR3 DNA: TGTGCCATCAGTGAAAGCGAGGACAGGGCGTCCGAGCAGTACTTC.

The rearrangement links TRBV5-1 to TRBJ2-7; D is perhaps TRBD1 (6 bases). CDR1 is SGHRS, CDR2 YFSETQ, per germline. V lost 4 bases and J 3 bases, leaving 14 bases between the germline ends. The CDR3 spans 14 residues. The CDR3 DNA sequence: TGCGCCAGCAGCCCATGGGCAGGGGACTACGAGCAGTACTTC. Translating gives CASSPWAGDYEQYF.

The chain is built from TRBV11-2 and TRBJ2-3; D uncertain. CDR3 length: 20 residues. From germline, CDR1 is SGHAT and CDR2 FQNNGV. Trimming took 0 bases from V and 0 from J, leaving 22 bases between them. Written as DNA, the CDR3 is TGTGCCAGCAGCTTAGAATGGTTCGAAACAGCGACGAGCAGCACAGATACGCAGTATTTT. This translates into CASSLEWFETATSSTDTQYF.

This chain joins TRBV7-9 and TRBJ1-1, with D unclear. V was pared by 7 bases and J by 5 bases, with 11 bases between. Germline CDR1 and CDR2: SEHNR and FQNEAQ (reference sequence). The CDR3 loop spans 12 amino acids. CDR3 DNA: TGTGCCAGCAAAAGGGAAACTACTGAAGCTTTCTTT. Translated: CASKRETTEAFF.

The chain uses TRBV6-5 and TRBJ2-1; 11 bases are a match to TRBD2. This CDR3 comprises 17 residues. Germline V gene sequence: CDR1 MNHEY, CDR2 SVGAGI. Trimming cost V 3 bases and J 0 bases; bases outside gene matches: 4. The CDR3: CASSYSGTSGSYNEQFF. The CDR3 coding sequence is TGTGCCAGCAGTTATTCCGGGACTAGCGGCTCCTACAATGAGCAGTTCTTC.